These T cell receptor beta chains were read from a single sample in a study of CD8+ T cells in alopecia areata. Profiled with immunoSEQ multiplex PCR; TCRdb holds only in-frame clones, not every one. The sample contains 100,000 to 120,000 clones, 55% to 75% of which appear only once. Sequencing was carried out using CD8+ T cells sorted from blood. These receptors were collected from a human donor in good health. The CDR3 runs from the conserved cysteine through the conserved F or W. The order of the fields is J gene, D gene, V gene, clone size, CDR3 DNA, CDR3 protein. D genes are given only for firm matches. The size entry is marked missing in some rows and otherwise reads once, few, many or a size class.

TRBJ1-2,-,TRBV12-5,-,TGTGCTAGTGGTTTTGGGGCAAGGGGCTACACCTTC,CASGFGARGYTF
TRBJ2-7,TRBD2,TRBV29-1,few,TGCAGCGTGGGTAGCGGGGACTACTACGAGCAGTACTTC,CSVGSGDYYEQYF
TRBJ2-5,TRBD2,TRBV2,few,TGTGCCAGCAGTGACCTTTTGGTAGCGGGGACTGAGACCCAGTACTTC,CASSDLLVAGTETQYF
TRBJ2-7,TRBD1,TRBV30,-,TGTGCCTGGAGTCCCCGGGACAGGAAATACGAGCAGTACTTC,CAWSPRDRKYEQYF
TRBJ2-3,-,TRBV30,-,TGTGCCTGGAGTGTACTAGTGACCGAAGATACGCAGTATTTT,CAWSVLVTEDTQYF
TRBJ1-2,-,TRBV15,-,TGTGCCACCAGCAGAGAGGGGAGTCATGGCTACACCTTC,CATSREGSHGYTF
TRBJ2-1,-,TRBV6-6,-,TGTGCCAGCAGTTACGTCCTGTACAATGAGCAGTTCTTC,CASSYVLYNEQFF
TRBJ1-1,-,TRBV28,few,TGTGCCAGCAGCCAAGGATACACTGAAGCTTTCTTT,CASSQGYTEAFF
TRBJ2-3,-,TRBV13,-,TGTGCCAGCAGCTTAGCCGGGGATTCCCGCACAGATACGCAGTATTTT,CASSLAGDSRTDTQYF
TRBJ2-3,-,TRBV4-3,-,TGCGCCAGCAGCCAAGAAAACAGGTGGTCAGATACGCAGTATTTT,CASSQENRWSDTQYF
TRBJ1-1,-,TRBV25-1,few,TGTGCCAGCAGCGTAGGACGGAACACTGAAGCTTTCTTT,CASSVGRNTEAFF
TRBJ2-3,-,TRBV4-3,-,TGCGCCAGCAGCCAAGATTTAAGTACGCAGTATTTT,CASSQDLSTQYF
TRBJ1-2,-,TRBV27,-,TGTGCCAGCAGTTTATCCGCTCCGGGAGGCTACACCTTC,CASSLSAPGGYTF
TRBJ2-7,TRBD1,TRBV2,-,TGTGCCAGCAACATCCCCCTTGGACAGGGTTGGTACGAGCAGTACTTC,CASNIPLGQGWYEQYF
TRBJ2-5,-,TRBV29-1,-,TGCAGCGTGGAAGGGACCGCCGAGCAAGAGACCCAGTACTTC,CSVEGTAEQETQYF
TRBJ2-7,-,TRBV6-5,once,TGTGCCAGCAGTTACTCGAACAACTACGAGCAGTACTTC,CASSYSNNYEQYF
TRBJ1-1,TRBD1,TRBV30,-,TGTGCCTGGAGTGTACTCTCTGGGACAGAGGCTTTCTTT,CAWSVLSGTEAFF
TRBJ2-1,TRBD2,TRBV13,-,TGTGCCAGCAGCTCATGGACCACTAGCGGGGGGGCCCACGCCTCCTACAATGAGCAGTTCTTC,CASSSWTTSGGAHASYNEQFF
TRBJ2-7,TRBD1,TRBV28,few,TGTGCCAGCAGTTACGGACAGGGCTACGAGCAGTACTTC,CASSYGQGYEQYF
TRBJ1-5,-,TRBV7-9,-,TGTGCCAGCAGCTTAGGGGGTTCAGGCAATCAGCCCCAGCATTTT,CASSLGGSGNQPQHF
TRBJ1-1,-,TRBV27,-,TGTGCCAGCAGTTTTAAGGGGGAGGGGAACACTGAAGCTTTCTTT,CASSFKGEGNTEAFF
TRBJ1-6,-,TRBV20-1,-,TGCAGTGTAGGGCGTTCACCCCTCCACTTT,CSVGRSPLHF
TRBJ1-1,-,TRBV13,-,TGTGCCAGCAGCTTCGGCCGGCTTGAAGCTTTCTTT,CASSFGRLEAFF
TRBJ2-2,-,TRBV9,-,TGTGCCAGCAGCGTAGCTTCAGAGTGGATAAACACCGGGGAGCTGTTTTTT,CASSVASEWINTGELFF
TRBJ2-3,-,TRBV27,-,TGTGCCAGCAGTTCTACTGAATTGGGTCCAATTATCCCCCCGTATCCCACAGATACGCAGTATTTT,CASSSTELGPIIPPYPTDTQYF
TRBJ1-1,TRBD1,TRBV5-1,few,TGCGCCAGCAGCGTAAAACAATCCCCAGGGGGCGCGTACACTGAAGCTTTCTTT,CASSVKQSPGGAYTEAFF
TRBJ2-7,-,TRBV4-3,-,TGCGCCAGCAGCCAAGATACAGGTTCCGCCTACGAGCAGTACTTC,CASSQDTGSAYEQYF
TRBJ1-1,-,TRBV30,once,TGTGCCTGGACCTCGGGGACCCATGAAGCTTTCTTT,CAWTSGTHEAFF
TRBJ2-2,-,TRBV30,-,TGTGCCTGGAGACGGGCACGTGAAGGCCATTCGAACACCGGGGAGCTGTTTTTT,CAWRRAREGHSNTGELFF
TRBJ2-1,TRBD2,TRBV5-4,-,TGTGCCAGCAGCTTGGCCACTGTAGCGGGGAGAGGGAATGAGCAGTTCTTC,CASSLATVAGRGNEQFF
TRBJ2-7,-,TRBV9,-,TGTGCCAGCAGCGCATCCGGGACGGTCTACGAGCAGTACTTC,CASSASGTVYEQYF
TRBJ1-2,-,TRBV7-2,-,TGTGCCAGCAGCCCATCCGGTGGAGACCACTATGGCTACACCTTC,CASSPSGGDHYGYTF
TRBJ2-3,-,TRBV7-8,-,TGTGCCAGCAGCTTAGGCCAGGTTGGCACGATTTTT,CASSLGQVGTIF
TRBJ2-5,TRBD2,TRBV11-1,-,TGTGCCAGCAGCTTAACTAGCGGGGACTACAAACAAGAGACCCAGTACTTC,CASSLTSGDYKQETQYF
TRBJ2-1,TRBD1,TRBV7-2,-,TGTGCCAGCAGCTTAGTCTCGACAGGGGGCAATGAGCAGTTCTTC,CASSLVSTGGNEQFF
TRBJ1-2,-,TRBV29-1,large,TGCAGCGTATCAGGGACTCGAGGCTACACCTTC,CSVSGTRGYTF
TRBJ1-5,-,TRBV27,-,TGTGCCAGCAGTTTTATCCGACAGGGCAATCAGCCCCAGCATTTT,CASSFIRQGNQPQHF
TRBJ2-1,TRBD2,TRBV7-9,-,TGTGCCAGCAGCCTGATCACTCATCTAGCGGACAATGAGCAGTTCTTC,CASSLITHLADNEQFF
TRBJ2-2,-,TRBV27,-,TGTGCCAGCAGTGGGCGCACCGGGGAGCTGTTTTTT,CASSGRTGELFF
TRBJ2-3,-,TRBV7-8,-,TGTGCCAGCAGCTTAGCGGGGGGGCGAGATACGCAGTATTTT,CASSLAGGRDTQYF
TRBJ1-2,-,TRBV27,-,TGTGCCAGCAGGGCGATATCAGGGGAGGATGGCTACACCTTC,CASRAISGEDGYTF
TRBJ2-5,-,TRBV13,-,TGTGCCAGCAGCGATACGGGGAAACAAGAGACCCAGTACTTC,CASSDTGKQETQYF
TRBJ2-5,TRBD1,TRBV5-6,-,TGCGCCAGCAGCCAAGGACAGGGGATGCGAGGCCAAGAGACCCAGTACTTC,CASSQGQGMRGQETQYF
TRBJ2-7,-,TRBV11-2,-,TGTGCCAGCAGCTTAGAAACGGGGCATCCCTCCTACGAGCAGTACTTC,CASSLETGHPSYEQYF
TRBJ2-3,TRBD1,TRBV9,few,TGTGCCAGCACCAAGGGACAGGGATTCACAGATACGCAGTATTTT,CASTKGQGFTDTQYF
TRBJ2-1,-,TRBV6-1,-,TGTGCCAGCAGCATTAGCGGCTCCTACAATGAGCAGTTCTTC,CASSISGSYNEQFF
TRBJ1-1,-,TRBV7-9,-,TGTGCCAGCAGGCCTGGGGGGAACACTGAAGCTTTCTTT,CASRPGGNTEAFF
TRBJ2-1,TRBD2,TRBV28,-,TGTGCCAGTGCCCCCTTTAGCGGGGGCTACAATGAGCAGTTCTTC,CASAPFSGGYNEQFF
TRBJ2-1,-,TRBV7-8,-,TGTGCCAGCAGCTTGCATGACGCTGAGCAGTTCTTC,CASSLHDAEQFF
TRBJ1-4,-,TRBV13,-,TGTGCCAGCACCCAGTGGGGGGCGGCTAATGAAAAACTGTTTTTT,CASTQWGAANEKLFF
TRBJ2-4,TRBD2,TRBV15,-,TGTGCCACCAGCAGAGATCGGACTAGCGGGGGACGAGGAAACATTCAGTACTTC,CATSRDRTSGGRGNIQYF
TRBJ1-3,-,TRBV19,few,TGTGCCAGCTCACCGGACGGCTCTGGAAACACCATATATTTT,CASSPDGSGNTIYF
TRBJ2-3,TRBD1,TRBV18,-,TGTGCCAGCTCGGAGACAGGGTGGTCAGATACGCAGTATTTT,CASSETGWSDTQYF
TRBJ1-1,-,TRBV4-3,-,TGCGCCAGCAGCCAAGATCGGCAGACGAACACTGAAGCTTTCTTT,CASSQDRQTNTEAFF
TRBJ1-5,TRBD1,TRBV19,-,TGTGCCAGTGCAAATTTGGGGACAGGAGATAGCAATCAGCCCCAGCATTTT,CASANLGTGDSNQPQHF